This TCR beta chain was sequenced for a study of response to subunit inactivated influenza vaccine. Notes on the study in general: The authors offered the suggestion that each seasonal influenza vaccination recruits few new T cells.

This CDR3 is built from 13 residues. The V gene lost 3 bases and the J gene lost 6 bases, with 11 bases spanning the gap. Each CDR3 protein is one row after TCRdb ran MiXCR on the RT-PCR reads. Of some 300,000 distinct CDR3 sequences in the sample, over 20% were seen once. This clonotype appeared once. Antigen unknown. V gene TRBV12-3 or TRBV12-4 combines with J gene TRBJ1-1; possible D gene TRBD1, 6 bases. The TCR was taken from a man aged 50-75 years who received an inactivated influenza vaccine. The sample was PBMCs from blood, taken approximately 20 months after vaccination. The CDR3 bases are TGTGCCAGCAGTTTCTCCAGGGGCGCTGAAGCTTTCTTT. Translated, it gives CASSFSRGAEAFF.